These T cell receptor beta chains were read from a single sample in a study of blood T cell repertoires in COVID-19. Sequenced by immunoSEQ multiplex PCR; TCRdb stores in-frame clones only, minus some. Here the sample spans about 220,000 clones, 70% to 90% being singletons. The source material was peripheral blood. Receptor source: a man between 45 and 60 years old who had recovered from COVID-19. CDR3s include the opening cysteine and the closing phenylalanine or tryptophan. D genes are given only for firm matches. Not every row has a clone size; where given, it reads once, few, many or a size class.

NA,few,TRBJ2-5,TRBV4-2,CASSQDRETQYF,TGTGCCAGCAGCCAAGATCGGGAGACCCAGTACTTC
NA,NA,TRBJ1-5,TRBV10-3,CAISEAGNQPQHF,TGTGCCATCAGTGAGGCAGGCAATCAGCCCCAGCATTTT
TRBD2,NA,TRBJ2-7,TRBV7-6,CASSSSLAGGYEQYF,TGTGCCAGCAGCTCGAGTCTAGCGGGAGGCTACGAGCAGTACTTC
TRBD1,NA,TRBJ1-3,TRBV28,CASRGDSSGNTIYF,TGTGCCAGCAGAGGGGACAGCTCTGGAAACACCATATATTTT
TRBD2,NA,TRBJ2-7,TRBV5-1,CASSSQEPGTSGRAYEQYF,TGCGCCAGCAGCTCGCAGGAGCCCGGGACTAGCGGGAGGGCCTACGAGCAGTACTTC
NA,NA,TRBJ1-1,TRBV27,CASSQVLNTEAFF,TGTGCCAGCAGCCAGGTCCTCAACACTGAAGCTTTCTTT
TRBD1,NA,TRBJ1-5,TRBV28,CASSSAGTGISNQPQHF,TGTGCCAGCAGTTCAGCCGGGACAGGGATTAGTAATCAGCCCCAGCATTTT
NA,few,TRBJ1-3,TRBV18,CASSPGREMLSGNTIYF,TGTGCCAGCTCACCGGGCAGGGAAATGTTGTCTGGAAACACCATATATTTT
NA,NA,TRBJ2-1,TRBV7-9,CASSLDAGRRNEQFF,TGTGCCAGCAGCTTAGATGCGGGAAGACGCAATGAGCAGTTCTTC
NA,NA,TRBJ2-1,TRBV28,CASTGLVYNEQFF,TGTGCCAGCACTGGTCTAGTCTACAATGAGCAGTTCTTC
TRBD2,NA,TRBJ2-1,TRBV7-2,CASSLVGLANEQFF,TGTGCCAGCAGCTTAGTGGGACTAGCGAATGAGCAGTTCTTC
TRBD1,NA,TRBJ1-2,TRBV5-6,CASSATGGSLGYTF,TGTGCCAGCAGCGCTACAGGGGGGTCGCTCGGCTACACCTTC
TRBD2,NA,TRBJ2-1,TRBV27,CASSLIAGTGNEQFF,TGTGCCAGCAGTTTAATAGCGGGAACAGGCAATGAGCAGTTCTTC
TRBD1,once,TRBJ1-1,TRBV5-4,CAAGDRNTEAFF,TGTGCCGCAGGGGACAGGAACACTGAAGCTTTCTTT
TRBD1,NA,TRBJ1-5,TRBV20-1,CSASIGTGQNQPQHF,TGCAGTGCTAGTATCGGGACAGGGCAGAATCAGCCCCAGCATTTT
TRBD2,NA,TRBJ2-7,TRBV2,CASRQLAGAGYEQYF,TGTGCCAGCCGGCAACTAGCGGGAGCGGGCTACGAGCAGTACTTC
TRBD1,NA,TRBJ2-1,TRBV7-9,CASSSNRGGEFF,TGTGCCAGCAGCTCTAACAGGGGCGGAGAGTTCTTC
NA,NA,TRBJ2-7,TRBV16,CASSQSPGSGYEQYF,TGTGCCAGCAGCCAATCTCCAGGGTCAGGCTACGAGCAGTACTTC
NA,NA,TRBJ2-7,TRBV12-2,CASRLEPGLAGGPSRHEQYF,TGTGCAAGTCGCTTAGAGCCGGGACTAGCGGGAGGGCCTTCGAGGCACGAGCAGTACTTC
NA,NA,TRBJ1-3,TRBV7-2,CASSLAAGLSSGNTIYF,TGTGCCAGCAGCTTAGCGGCAGGACTGAGCTCTGGAAACACCATATATTTT
TRBD1,NA,TRBJ2-7,TRBV5-1,CASSLGQGATYEQYF,TGCGCCAGCAGCTTGGGACAGGGGGCGACCTACGAGCAGTACTTC
TRBD1,once,TRBJ2-1,TRBV5-1,CASSLLGQGPYNEQFF,TGCGCCAGCAGCTTGTTAGGACAGGGGCCCTACAATGAGCAGTTCTTC
NA,NA,TRBJ1-6,TRBV19,CASTLANRRDNSPLHF,TGTGCCAGTACCCTGGCCAACAGGAGAGATAATTCACCCCTCCACTTT
NA,NA,TRBJ1-2,TRBV5-4,CASSMDGNYGYTF,TGTGCCAGCAGCATGGACGGGAACTATGGCTACACCTTC
TRBD1,NA,TRBJ1-2,TRBV4-2,CASSFPQGRNYGYTF,TGTGCCAGCAGCTTCCCACAGGGGCGGAACTATGGCTACACCTTC
TRBD2,NA,TRBJ2-3,TRBV10-1,CASPGLAGGPDTDTQYF,TGCGCCAGCCCGGGACTAGCGGGAGGGCCGGACACAGATACGCAGTATTTT
TRBD1,NA,TRBJ1-4,TRBV7-8,CASSLAPGQGHEKLFF,TGTGCCAGCAGCTTAGCCCCGGGACAGGGGCATGAAAAACTGTTTTTT
NA,NA,TRBJ2-5,TRBV5-1,CASSLALAVQETQYF,TGCGCCAGCAGCCTCGCTTTAGCGGTACAAGAGACCCAGTACTTC
NA,NA,TRBJ2-2,TRBV19,CASSLPRATGELFF,TGTGCCAGTAGTCTCCCCAGGGCCACCGGGGAGCTGTTTTTT
NA,few,TRBJ2-7,TRBV6-5,CASSPRGYEQYF,TGTGCCAGCAGCCCCAGAGGCTACGAGCAGTACTTC
TRBD2,once,TRBJ2-7,TRBV28,CASLSSGSSYEQYF,TGTGCCAGCCTCTCTAGCGGGAGCTCCTACGAGCAGTACTTC
TRBD1,NA,TRBJ2-7,TRBV25-1,CASSKGGSKYEQYF,TGTGCCAGTTCGAAAGGGGGCAGTAAGTACGAGCAGTACTTC
NA,NA,TRBJ2-1,TRBV12-3/TRBV12-4,CASSAGRGEQFF,TGTGCCAGCAGTGCCGGCCGGGGTGAGCAGTTCTTC
NA,NA,TRBJ2-3,TRBV5-8,CATMLTSTDTQYF,TGTGCCACCATGTTAACTAGCACAGATACGCAGTATTTT
TRBD2,NA,TRBJ2-1,TRBV24-1,CATSEPGLAPDEQFF,TGTGCCACCAGTGAGCCCGGACTAGCGCCCGATGAGCAGTTCTTC
TRBD1,NA,TRBJ1-2,TRBV5-1,CASSSPGQAVYGYTF,TGCGCCAGCAGCTCTCCGGGACAGGCGGTCTATGGCTACACCTTC
NA,once,TRBJ2-5,TRBV18,CASSIIQETQYF,TGTGCCAGCTCAATCATCCAAGAGACCCAGTACTTC
TRBD2,few,TRBJ2-1,TRBV5-5,CASSLVERGAYNEQFF,TGTGCCAGCAGCTTGGTGGAGCGGGGCGCCTACAATGAGCAGTTCTTC
TRBD2,NA,TRBJ2-1,TRBV7-9,CASSTSGWDNEQFF,TGTGCCAGCAGCACTAGCGGGTGGGACAATGAGCAGTTCTTC
NA,few,TRBJ1-3,TRBV19,CASTDSGNTIYF,TGTGCCAGTACCGACTCCGGAAACACCATATATTTT
NA,few,TRBJ2-5,TRBV28,CASSFLETQYF,TGTGCCAGCAGTTTTCTAGAGACCCAGTACTTC